This T cell receptor (beta chain) was captured by sequencing in a study of blood T cell repertoires in COVID-19 (TCRdb year 2020). For context, the study as a whole: The collaborator samples originated in the United States, Italy and Spain and spanned the acute and convalescent phases of COVID-19. The material from the prospective study consisted of cDNA or gDNA derived from T cells, B-cell-depleted T cells, or PBMCs. The dataset comprised deeply sampled blood TCRbeta repertoires from subjects exposed to, actively infected with, or recovered from COVID-19. A freely available public database, intended as a resource for researchers studying the immune response to SARS-CoV-2, is where the repertoires were released. The samples were drawn from two sources: the first 160 participants of the ongoing ImmuneRACE study, and 950 to 1,500 subjects contributed by 6 global collaborators. Sample metadata almost always included a de-identified subject ID, COVID-19 status, age in years and sex. Where available, HLA class I and class II types were taken from metadata supplied by the sample provider and were not determined by assay-based typing. The full study reports these points: The quantity of clinical and demographic metadata differed by source and by participant and was supplied without curation.

V trim: 1 base; J trim: 1 base; unmatched bases: 7. CDR1 SGHTA and CDR2 FQGNSA were looked up in the germline V gene. From the cysteine up to the phenylalanine, the CDR3 has a length of 16 residues. The only DNA kept is the CDR3, 48 bases in frame from the first base. Another Seattle source contributed samples from volunteer blood donors who had recovered from COVID-19. The collaborating institutions used their own protocols to collect whole blood in K2EDTA tubes. For TCRbeta analysis, collaborators shipped samples as frozen whole blood, isolated PBMCs, or DNA extracted from either of those sample types. TCRbeta CDR3 regions were amplified from genomic DNA using the immunoSEQ Assay, a bias-controlled multiplex PCR. On the authors' methods: Within the assay, amplification of reference gene primers was used to estimate how many nucleated cells each sample contained. Sequence reads were collapsed and filtered to measure the absolute abundance of every unique TCRbeta CDR3 rearrangement. Productive Simpson clonality was computed per sample as the square root of Simpson's diversity index over productive rearrangements. Entries here come from immuneACCESS through TCRdb and include only in-frame sequences with V and J called. Some clones fail to appear in such tables; in the studies checked, an unresolved V gene covers under half of the shortfall, and the cause of the remainder is unknown. V, J and clone size are taken as reported in that table, and D and trimming were inferred from the DNA itself. Recorded for this sample are roughly 170,000 clones; approximately 85% of them occurred a single time. Approximately 1.2% of the sample rests with the top ten.

With respect to this clone: No cognate antigen has been identified for it. No base quality information exists; no much larger clone differs at one position.

The chain links TRBV7-2 with TRBJ2-7, and TRBD2 aligns with 7 junction nucleotides. Sample: peripheral blood. The sequence was collected from a man aged 60-69 years who had recovered from COVID-19. Here is the DNA: TGTGCCAGCAGCTTAGGACCCAGCGGGGTTTCCTACGAGCAGTACTTC. This encodes CASSLGPSGVSYEQYF.